Detailed here is one T cell receptor (beta chain). Its antigen is as yet unknown. The sample is drawn from a study of shared clonotypes between healthy human individuals. Points from the study as a whole: The rarefaction results pointed to incomplete sorted-subset sequencing despite large depth. Non-shared clonotypes showed lower generation probabilities than clonotypes common to all four donors. An anticipated effect of sequencing depth on clonotype sharing among donors was recognized.

Germline CDR1 is SGHVS and CDR2 is FNYEAQ. V lost 5 bases, J lost 2 bases, and 15 bases lay in between. The CDR3 is 15 residues long. CD45RO negativity and positive selection for CCR7 defined naive CD8 cells, a population that excluded terminally differentiated effector memory CD45RA+ cells. Some clones are missing from TCRdb's copy, which holds only in-frame ones; the method was immunoSEQ multiplex PCR. The table shows hundreds of thousands of clones, with 96% occurring only once. The source is a man aged 25 to 45 in good health. This sequence joins TRBV7-6 and TRBJ1-1; TRBD1 is a possible D gene (6 bases). Source material: naive CD8+ T cells sorted from blood. CDR3 sequence (DNA): TGTGCCAGCAGCCGCCTCCAGGGGACAAACACTGAAGCTTTCTTT. The encoded protein is CASSRLQGTNTEAFF. The full variable domain, its missing parts supplied by reference TRBV7-6 and TRBJ1-1, is GAGVSQSPRYKVTKRGQDVALRCDPISGHVSLYWYRQALGQGPEFLTYFNYEAQQDKSGLPNDRFSAERPEGSISTLTIQRTEQRDSAMYRCASSRLQGTNTEAFFGQGTRLTVV.